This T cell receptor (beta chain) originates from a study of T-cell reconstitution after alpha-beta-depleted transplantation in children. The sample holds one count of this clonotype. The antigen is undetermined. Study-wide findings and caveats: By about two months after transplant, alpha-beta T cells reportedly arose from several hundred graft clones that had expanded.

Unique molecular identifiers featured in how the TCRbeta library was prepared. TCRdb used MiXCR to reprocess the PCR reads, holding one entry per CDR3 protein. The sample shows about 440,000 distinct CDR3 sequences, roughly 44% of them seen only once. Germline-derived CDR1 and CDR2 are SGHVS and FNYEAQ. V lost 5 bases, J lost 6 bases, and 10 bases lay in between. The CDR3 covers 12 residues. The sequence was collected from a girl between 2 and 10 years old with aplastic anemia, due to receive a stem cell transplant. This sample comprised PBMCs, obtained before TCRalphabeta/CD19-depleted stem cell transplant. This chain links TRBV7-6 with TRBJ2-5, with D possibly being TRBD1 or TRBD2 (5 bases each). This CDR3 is CASSAEGKTQYF. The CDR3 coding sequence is TGTGCCAGCAGCGCCGAGGGGAAGACCCAGTACTTC.